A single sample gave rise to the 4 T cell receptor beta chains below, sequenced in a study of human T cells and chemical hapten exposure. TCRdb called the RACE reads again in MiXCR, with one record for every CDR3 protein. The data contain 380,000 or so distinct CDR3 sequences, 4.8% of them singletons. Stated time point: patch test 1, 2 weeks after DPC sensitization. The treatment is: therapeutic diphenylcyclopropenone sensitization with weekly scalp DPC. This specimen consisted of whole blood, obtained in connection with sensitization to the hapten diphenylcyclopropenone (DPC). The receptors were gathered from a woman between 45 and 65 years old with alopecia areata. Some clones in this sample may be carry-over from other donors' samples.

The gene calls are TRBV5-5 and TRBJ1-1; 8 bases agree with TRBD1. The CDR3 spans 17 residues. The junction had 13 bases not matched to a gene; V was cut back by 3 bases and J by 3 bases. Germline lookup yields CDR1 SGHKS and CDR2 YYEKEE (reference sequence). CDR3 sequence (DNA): TGTGCCAGCAGCTGGGGGACAGGCCTCACGGGGGACACTGAAGCTTTCTTT. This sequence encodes CASSWGTGLTGDTEAFF. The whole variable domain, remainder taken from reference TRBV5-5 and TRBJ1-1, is DAGVTQSPTHLIKTRGQQVTLRCSPISGHKSVSWYQQVLGQGPQFIFQYYEKEERGRGNFPDRFSARQFPNYSSELNVNALLLGDSALYLCASSWGTGLTGDTEAFFGQGTRLTVV.

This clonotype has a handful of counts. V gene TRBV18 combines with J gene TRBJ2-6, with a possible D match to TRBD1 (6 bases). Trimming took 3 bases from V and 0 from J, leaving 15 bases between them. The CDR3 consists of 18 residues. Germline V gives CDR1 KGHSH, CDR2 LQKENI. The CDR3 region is CASSPAGTPISGANVLTF. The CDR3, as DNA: TGTGCCAGCTCACCGGCCGGGACACCCATCTCTGGGGCCAACGTCCTGACTTTC.

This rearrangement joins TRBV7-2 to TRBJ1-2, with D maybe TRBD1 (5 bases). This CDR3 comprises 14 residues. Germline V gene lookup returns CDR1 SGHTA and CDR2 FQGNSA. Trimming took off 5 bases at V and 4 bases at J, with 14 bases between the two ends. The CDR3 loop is CASSLYGTRYGYTF. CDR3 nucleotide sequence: TGTGCCAGCAGCCTATACGGGACGCGCTATGGCTACACCTTC.

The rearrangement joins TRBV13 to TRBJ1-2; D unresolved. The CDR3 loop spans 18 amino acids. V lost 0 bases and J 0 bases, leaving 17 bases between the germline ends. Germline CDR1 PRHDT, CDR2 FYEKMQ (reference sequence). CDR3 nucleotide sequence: TGTGCCAGCAGCTTAGGCCTTCATACCGCCCGACCTAACTATGGCTACACCTTC. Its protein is CASSLGLHTARPNYGYTF.